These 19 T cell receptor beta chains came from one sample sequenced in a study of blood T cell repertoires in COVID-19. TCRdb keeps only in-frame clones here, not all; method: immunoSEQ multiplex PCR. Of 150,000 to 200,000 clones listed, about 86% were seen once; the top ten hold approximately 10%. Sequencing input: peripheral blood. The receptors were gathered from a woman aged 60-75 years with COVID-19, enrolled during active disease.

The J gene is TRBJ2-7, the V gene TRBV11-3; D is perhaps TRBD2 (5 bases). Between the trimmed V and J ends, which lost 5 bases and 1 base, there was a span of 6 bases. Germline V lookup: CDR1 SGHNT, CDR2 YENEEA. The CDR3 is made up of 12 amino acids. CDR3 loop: CASSRGSYEQYF. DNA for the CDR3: TGTGCCAGCAGCCGGGGATCCTACGAGCAGTACTTC.

The CDR3 region has the DNA TGTGCCAGCAGTTATCTAGCGGCGAGCTCCTACGAGCAGTACTTC. Amino acids: CASSYLAASSYEQYF. The chain uses TRBV6-2 or TRBV6-3 and TRBJ2-7, with 7 bases lining up with TRBD2. J was trimmed by 0 bases and V by 3 bases; bases with no gene match: 5. Germline V gene sequence: CDR1 MNHEY, CDR2 SVGEGT. The CDR3 is made up of 15 amino acids.

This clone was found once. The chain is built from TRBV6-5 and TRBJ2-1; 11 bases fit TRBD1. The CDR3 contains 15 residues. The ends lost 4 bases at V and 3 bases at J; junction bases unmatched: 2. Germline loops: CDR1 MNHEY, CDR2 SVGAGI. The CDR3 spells CASSSGTGGYNEQFF. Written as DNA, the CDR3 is TGTGCCAGCAGTTCCGGGACAGGGGGCTACAATGAGCAGTTCTTC.

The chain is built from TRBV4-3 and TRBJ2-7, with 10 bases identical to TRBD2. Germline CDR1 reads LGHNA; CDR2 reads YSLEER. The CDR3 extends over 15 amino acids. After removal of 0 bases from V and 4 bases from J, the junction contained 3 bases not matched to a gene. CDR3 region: CASSQDWTSGYEQYF. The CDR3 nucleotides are TGCGCCAGCAGCCAAGATTGGACTAGCGGTTACGAGCAGTACTTC.

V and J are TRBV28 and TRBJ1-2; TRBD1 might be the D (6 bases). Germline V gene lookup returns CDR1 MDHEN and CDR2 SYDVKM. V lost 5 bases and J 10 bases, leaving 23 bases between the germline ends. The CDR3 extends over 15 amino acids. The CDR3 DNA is TGTGCCAGCAGTCTTAATGTCCTTTCGGGACACTCCTACACCTTC. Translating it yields CASSLNVLSGHSYTF.

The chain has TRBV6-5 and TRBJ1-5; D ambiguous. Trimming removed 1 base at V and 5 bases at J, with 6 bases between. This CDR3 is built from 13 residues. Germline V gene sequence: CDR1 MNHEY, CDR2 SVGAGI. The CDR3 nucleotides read TGTGCCAGCAGTTACTTTACGGATCAGCCCCAGCATTTT. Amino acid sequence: CASSYFTDQPQHF.

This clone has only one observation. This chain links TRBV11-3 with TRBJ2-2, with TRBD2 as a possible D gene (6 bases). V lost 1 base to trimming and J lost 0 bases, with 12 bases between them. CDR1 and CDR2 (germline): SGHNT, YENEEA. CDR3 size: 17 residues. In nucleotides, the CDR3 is TGTGCCAGCAGCTTAGTCAGCGGGCCAGCGAACACCGGGGAGCTGTTTTTT. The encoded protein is CASSLVSGPANTGELFF.

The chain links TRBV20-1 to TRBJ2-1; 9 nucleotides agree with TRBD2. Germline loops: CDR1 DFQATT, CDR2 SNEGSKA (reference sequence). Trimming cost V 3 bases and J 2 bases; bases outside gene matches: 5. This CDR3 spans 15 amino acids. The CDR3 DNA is TGCAGTGCTAGTAGGACTAGCGCCCCCTACAATGAGCAGTTCTTC. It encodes CSASRTSAPYNEQFF.

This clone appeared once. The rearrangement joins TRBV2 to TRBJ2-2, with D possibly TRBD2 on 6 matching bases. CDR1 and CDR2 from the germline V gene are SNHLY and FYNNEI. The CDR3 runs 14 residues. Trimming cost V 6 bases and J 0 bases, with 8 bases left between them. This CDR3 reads CASRSGPNTGELFF. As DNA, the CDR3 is TGTGCCAGCAGGAGCGGGCCGAACACCGGGGAGCTGTTTTTT.

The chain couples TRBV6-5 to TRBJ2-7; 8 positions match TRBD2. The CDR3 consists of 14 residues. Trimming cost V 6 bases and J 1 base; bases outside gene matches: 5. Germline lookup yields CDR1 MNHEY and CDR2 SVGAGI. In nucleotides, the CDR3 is TGTGCCAGCAGCACCGGACTAGCTTCCTACGAGCAGTACTTC. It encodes CASSTGLASYEQYF.

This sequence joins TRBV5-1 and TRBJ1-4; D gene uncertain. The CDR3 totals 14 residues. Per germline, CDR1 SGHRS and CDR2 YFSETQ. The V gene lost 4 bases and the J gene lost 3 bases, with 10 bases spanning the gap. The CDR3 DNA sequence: TGCGCCAGCAGCGGTTCACAACCTAATGAAAAACTGTTTTTT. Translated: CASSGSQPNEKLFF.

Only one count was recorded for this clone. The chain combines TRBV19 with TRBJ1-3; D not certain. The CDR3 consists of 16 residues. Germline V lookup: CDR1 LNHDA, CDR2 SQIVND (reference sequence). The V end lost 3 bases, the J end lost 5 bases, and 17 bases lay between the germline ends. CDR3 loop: CASSIQRASHRNTIYF. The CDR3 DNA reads TGTGCCAGTAGTATTCAGAGGGCATCGCACAGAAACACCATATATTTT.

The DNA for the CDR3 is TGTGCCAGCAGCCCATGGGGGACAGGGACTCGCGAGCAGTACTTC. The encoded protein is CASSPWGTGTREQYF. The chain carries TRBV7-2 and TRBJ2-7; 9 bases agree with TRBD1. Unmatched junction bases numbered 11, after V lost 5 bases and J lost 6 bases. CDR3 length: 15 amino acids. Per the germline V gene, CDR1 is SGHTA and CDR2 is FQGNSA.

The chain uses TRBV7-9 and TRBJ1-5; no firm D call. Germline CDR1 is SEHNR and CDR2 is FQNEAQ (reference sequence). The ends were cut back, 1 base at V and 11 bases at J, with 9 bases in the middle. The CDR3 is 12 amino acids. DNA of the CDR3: TGTGCCAGCAGCTTAGGCGGTGCGACCCAGCATTTT. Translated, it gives CASSLGGATQHF. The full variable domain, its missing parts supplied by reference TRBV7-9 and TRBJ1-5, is DTGVSQNPRHKITKRGQNVTFRCDPISEHNRLYWYRQTLGQGPEFLTYFQNEAQLEKSRLLSDRFSAERPKGSFSTLEIQRTEQGDSAMYLCASSLGGATQHFGDGTRLSIL.

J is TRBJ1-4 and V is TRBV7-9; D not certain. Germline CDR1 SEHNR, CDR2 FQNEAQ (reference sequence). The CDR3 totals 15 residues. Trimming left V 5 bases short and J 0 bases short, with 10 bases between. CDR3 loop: CASSPDGATNEKLFF. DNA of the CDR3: TGTGCCAGCAGCCCCGACGGGGCAACTAATGAAAAACTGTTTTTT.

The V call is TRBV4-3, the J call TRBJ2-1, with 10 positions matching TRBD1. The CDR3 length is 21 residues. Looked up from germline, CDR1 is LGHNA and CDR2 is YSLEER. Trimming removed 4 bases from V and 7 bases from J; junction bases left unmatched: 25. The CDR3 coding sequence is TGCGCCAGCAGCCTTCCAAGAGATCCCAGGGGGGGACAGGGGATTTGGAATGAGCAGTTCTTC. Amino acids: CASSLPRDPRGGQGIWNEQFF.

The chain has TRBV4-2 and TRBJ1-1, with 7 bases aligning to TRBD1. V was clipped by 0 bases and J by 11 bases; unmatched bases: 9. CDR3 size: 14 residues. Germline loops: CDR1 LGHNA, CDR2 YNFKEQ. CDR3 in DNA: TGTGCCAGCAGCCAAGATGGGACAGTCGGGGCGGCTTTCTTT. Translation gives CASSQDGTVGAAFF.

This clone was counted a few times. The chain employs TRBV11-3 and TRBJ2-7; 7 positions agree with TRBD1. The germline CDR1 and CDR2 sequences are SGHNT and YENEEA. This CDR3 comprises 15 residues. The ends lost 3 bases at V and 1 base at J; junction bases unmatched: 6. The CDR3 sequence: CASSLGDRASYEQYF. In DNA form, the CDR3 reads TGTGCCAGCAGCTTGGGCGACAGGGCATCCTACGAGCAGTACTTC. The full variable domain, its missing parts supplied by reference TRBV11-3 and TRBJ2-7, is EAGVVQSPRYKIIEKKQPVAFWCNPISGHNTLYWYLQNLGQGPELLIRYENEEAVDDSQLPKDRFSAERLKGVDSTLKIQPAELGDSAVYLCASSLGDRASYEQYFGPGTRLTVT.

CDR3 DNA: TGTGCCAGCAGCCCCACAGGGGCGGCTAACTATGGCTACACCTTC. Translation: CASSPTGAANYGYTF. The chain uses TRBV2 and TRBJ1-2; 7 nucleotides line up with TRBD1. The ends lost 6 bases at V and 0 bases at J; junction bases unmatched: 7. From germline, CDR1 is SNHLY and CDR2 FYNNEI. The CDR3 loop spans 15 amino acids.